This entry concerns a single TCR beta chain. Treatment of the sample: 15 to 20 received Ad26.COV2.S at low or high dose, single or two shots; 5 received placebo; per-sample allocation not given. The investigators took samples on day 63 after the first vaccine or placebo injection. The record originates from a study of Ad26.COV2.S vaccination and SARS-CoV-2 variants. Germline V gene lookup returns CDR1 SGHRS and CDR2 YFSETQ. The CDR3 length is 15 residues. V lost 0 bases to trimming and J lost 4 bases, with 10 bases between them. Repertoires were generated with immunoSEQ multiplex PCR, while TCRdb's copy carries only in-frame clones and drops some. The table lists 350,000 to 400,000 clones, 89% of them singletons, with approximately 1.9% in the top ten.

Source: peripheral blood, taken in a trial of Ad26.COV2.S vaccine versus placebo. The chain links TRBV5-1 to TRBJ1-4; D remains unclear. This clonotype was sampled from a person between 18 and 60 years old who received the Ad26.COV2.S COVID-19 vaccine or a placebo. The CDR3 loop reads CASSLDGRDNEKLFF. DNA of the CDR3: TGCGCCAGCAGCTTGGATGGCCGAGATAATGAAAAACTGTTTTTT.